The rows below give T cell receptor beta chains drawn from one sample of a study of control samples from healthy donors and cancer patients. Sequenced by immunoSEQ multiplex PCR; TCRdb stores in-frame clones only, minus some. This sample carries under 85,000 clones, over 85% of them seen once, and the ten largest clones take less than 6%. Sequenced material: PBMCs. These receptor sequences come from a man aged 55 to 70 with colorectal cancer. Each CDR3 is given with its conserved first and last residue. A D gene is named only where the DNA matches it firmly. Clone size appears in some rows only: once, few, many, or a class for an expanded clone.

CDR3: CASSSSGANVLTF
DNA: TGTGCCAGCAGTTCGTCTGGGGCCAACGTCCTGACTTTC
D: NA
V: TRBV12-3/TRBV12-4
J: TRBJ2-6
size: NA

CDR3: CASSLEVSSYNEQFF
DNA: TGTGCCAGCAGCTTAGAGGTTAGCTCCTACAATGAGCAGTTCTTC
D: NA
V: TRBV7-3
J: TRBJ2-1
size: NA

CDR3: CASSSQGATEAFF
DNA: TGTGCCAGCAGCTCACAGGGGGCTACTGAAGCTTTCTTT
D: TRBD1
V: TRBV11-2
J: TRBJ1-1
size: few

CDR3: CASSPPARTGFYGYTF
DNA: TGTGCCAGCAGTCCCCCCGCCAGGACAGGGTTCTATGGCTACACCTTC
D: TRBD1
V: TRBV28
J: TRBJ1-2
size: NA

CDR3: CASSLDINSYEQYF
DNA: TGTGCCAGCAGCCTCGACATTAACTCCTACGAGCAGTACTTC
D: NA
V: TRBV5-5
J: TRBJ2-7
size: NA

CDR3: CASSRRQPGLNTEAFF
DNA: TGTGCCAGCAGCCGTAGGCAACCCGGATTGAACACTGAAGCTTTCTTT
D: NA
V: TRBV5-8
J: TRBJ1-1
size: NA

CDR3: CASSSRHTEAFF
DNA: TGTGCCAGCAGCTCCAGACACACTGAAGCTTTCTTT
D: NA
V: TRBV5-6
J: TRBJ1-1
size: NA

CDR3: CASSLEIGSGNTIYF
DNA: TGTGCCAGCAGCTTAGAAATTGGGTCTGGAAACACCATATATTTT
D: NA
V: TRBV7-6
J: TRBJ1-3
size: NA

CDR3: CASSRTSGGRGGVF
DNA: TGTGCCAGCAGCCGTACTAGCGGGGGTCGCGGGGGAGTCTTC
D: TRBD2
V: TRBV28
J: TRBJ2-1
size: NA

CDR3: CASSLTALTLAKNIQYF
DNA: TGTGCCAGCAGCTTGACAGCCCTTACCTTAGCCAAAAACATTCAGTACTTC
D: NA
V: TRBV5-6
J: TRBJ2-4
size: NA

CDR3: CASSPGGSNTEAFF
DNA: TGTGCCAGCAGCCCCGGGGGCTCGAACACTGAAGCTTTCTTT
D: NA
V: TRBV7-9
J: TRBJ1-1
size: NA

CDR3: CASSLGTGTKNIQYF
DNA: TGTGCCAGCAGCCTCGGGACAGGAACCAAAAACATTCAGTACTTC
D: TRBD1
V: TRBV7-9
J: TRBJ2-4
size: NA

CDR3: CASSPFRGSTDTQYF
DNA: TGTGCCAGTAGTCCCTTCAGGGGATCGACAGATACGCAGTATTTT
D: NA
V: TRBV19
J: TRBJ2-3
size: NA

CDR3: CATSRGSHSGGGNEQFF
DNA: TGTGCCACCAGCAGAGGGTCCCATAGCGGGGGGGGCAATGAGCAGTTCTTC
D: TRBD2
V: TRBV15
J: TRBJ2-1
size: NA

CDR3: CASSLGSRGRGSGANVLTF
DNA: TGTGCCAGCAGCTTAGGGTCCCGAGGGAGGGGCTCTGGGGCCAACGTCCTGACTTTC
D: TRBD2
V: TRBV11-3
J: TRBJ2-6
size: few

CDR3: CASSSPGDSGSSGANVLTF
DNA: TGTGCCAGCAGCTCCCCCGGTGACTCGGGCAGCTCTGGGGCCAACGTCCTGACTTTC
D: NA
V: TRBV7-3
J: TRBJ2-6
size: NA

CDR3: CASSLGGNTQYF
DNA: TGTGCCAGCAGCTTGGGAGGGAATACGCAGTATTTT
D: NA
V: TRBV5-6
J: TRBJ2-3
size: NA

CDR3: CATRTPGADTQYF
DNA: TGTGCCACCAGGACTCCGGGGGCAGATACGCAGTATTTT
D: NA
V: TRBV15
J: TRBJ2-3
size: NA

CDR3: CASSKDRFEQYF
DNA: TGTGCCAGCAGCAAGGACAGGTTCGAGCAGTACTTC
D: TRBD1
V: TRBV5-5
J: TRBJ2-7
size: NA

CDR3: CASSIGGRSRNIQYF
DNA: TGTGCCAGTAGTATAGGAGGGCGGTCCCGAAACATTCAGTACTTC
D: NA
V: TRBV19
J: TRBJ2-4
size: NA

CDR3: CASSQDLVSGTQYF
DNA: TGTGCCAGCAGCCAAGATTTGGTCAGCGGGACGCAGTATTTT
D: NA
V: TRBV14
J: TRBJ2-3
size: NA

CDR3: CASSQLQASYNEQFF
DNA: TGTGCCAGCAGCCAGCTACAGGCCTCCTACAATGAGCAGTTCTTC
D: NA
V: TRBV3-1/TRBV3-2
J: TRBJ2-1
size: NA

CDR3: CASGGRGTEAFF
DNA: TGTGCCAGCGGGGGACGGGGAACTGAAGCTTTCTTT
D: NA
V: TRBV2
J: TRBJ1-1
size: NA

CDR3: CASRPDRVSNQPQHF
DNA: TGTGCCAGCAGACCGGACAGGGTGAGCAATCAGCCCCAGCATTTT
D: TRBD1
V: TRBV7-2
J: TRBJ1-5
size: few

CDR3: CASSTRDWSEKLFF
DNA: TGCGCCAGCAGCACCCGGGACTGGAGTGAAAAACTGTTTTTT
D: NA
V: TRBV5-1
J: TRBJ1-4
size: NA

CDR3: CASSPKGPDTQYF
DNA: TGTGCCAGCAGCCCTAAAGGCCCAGATACGCAGTATTTT
D: NA
V: TRBV7-9
J: TRBJ2-3
size: NA

CDR3: CAWSGGTNPTDTQYF
DNA: TGTGCCTGGAGTGGCGGGACGAACCCCACAGATACGCAGTATTTT
D: NA
V: TRBV30
J: TRBJ2-3
size: NA

CDR3: CASSFLQGAHGTDTQYF
DNA: TGTGCCAGTAGTTTTCTACAGGGGGCGCATGGCACAGATACGCAGTATTTT
D: TRBD1
V: TRBV19
J: TRBJ2-3
size: NA

CDR3: CASSQDLLDREAPYTF
DNA: TGTGCCAGCAGCCAAGATCTCCTCGACAGGGAGGCCCCCTACACCTTC
D: TRBD1
V: TRBV14
J: TRBJ1-2
size: NA

CDR3: CASSIFPRGGSSEKLFF
DNA: TGTGCCAGTAGTATATTCCCTCGAGGGGGCTCGTCTGAAAAACTGTTTTTT
D: TRBD1
V: TRBV19
J: TRBJ1-4
size: NA

CDR3: CASAGTAPWNTEAFF
DNA: TGTGCCAGCGCCGGGACAGCGCCGTGGAACACTGAAGCTTTCTTT
D: TRBD1
V: TRBV2
J: TRBJ1-1
size: NA